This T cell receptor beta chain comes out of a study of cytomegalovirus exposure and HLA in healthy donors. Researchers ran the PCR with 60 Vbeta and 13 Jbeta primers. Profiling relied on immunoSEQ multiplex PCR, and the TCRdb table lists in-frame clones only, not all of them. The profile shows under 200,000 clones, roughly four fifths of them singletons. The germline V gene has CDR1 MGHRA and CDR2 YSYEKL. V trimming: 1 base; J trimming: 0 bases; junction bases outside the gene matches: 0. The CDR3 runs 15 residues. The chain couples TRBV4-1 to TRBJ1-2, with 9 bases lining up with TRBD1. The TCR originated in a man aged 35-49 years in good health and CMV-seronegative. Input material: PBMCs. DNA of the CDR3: TGCGCCAGCAGCCAAGGGACAGGGGCTAACTATGGCTACACCTTC. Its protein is CASSQGTGANYGYTF.